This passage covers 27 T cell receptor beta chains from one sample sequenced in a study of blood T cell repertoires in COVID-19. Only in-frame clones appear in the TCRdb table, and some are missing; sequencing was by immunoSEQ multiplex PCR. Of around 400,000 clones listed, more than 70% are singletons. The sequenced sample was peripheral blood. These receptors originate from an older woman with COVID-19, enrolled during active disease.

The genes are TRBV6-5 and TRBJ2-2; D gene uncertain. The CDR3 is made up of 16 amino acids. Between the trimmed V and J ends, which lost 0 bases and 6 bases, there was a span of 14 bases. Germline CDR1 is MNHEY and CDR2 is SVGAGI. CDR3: CASSYSRSLSPGELFF. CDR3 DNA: TGTGCCAGCAGTTACTCGAGGTCTTTATCCCCCGGGGAGCTGTTTTTT.

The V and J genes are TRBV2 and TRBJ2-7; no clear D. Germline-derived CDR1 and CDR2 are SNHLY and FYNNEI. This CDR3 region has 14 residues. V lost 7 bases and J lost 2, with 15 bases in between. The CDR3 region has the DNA TGTGCCAGCACCCCAACACCTTTGACCTACGAGCAGTACTTC. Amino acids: CASTPTPLTYEQYF.

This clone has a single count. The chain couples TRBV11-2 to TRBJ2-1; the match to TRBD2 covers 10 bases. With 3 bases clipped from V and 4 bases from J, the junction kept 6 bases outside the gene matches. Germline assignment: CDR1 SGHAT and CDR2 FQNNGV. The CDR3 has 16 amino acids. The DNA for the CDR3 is TGTGCCAGCAGCTTGATAGCGGGGGGACCTTACAATGAGCAGTTCTTC. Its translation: CASSLIAGGPYNEQFF. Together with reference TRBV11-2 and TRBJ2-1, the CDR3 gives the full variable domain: EAGVAQSPRYKIIEKRQSVAFWCNPISGHATLYWYQQILGQGPKLLIQFQNNGVVDDSQLPKDRFSAERLKGVDSTLKIQPAKLEDSAVYLCASSLIAGGPYNEQFFGPGTRLTVL.

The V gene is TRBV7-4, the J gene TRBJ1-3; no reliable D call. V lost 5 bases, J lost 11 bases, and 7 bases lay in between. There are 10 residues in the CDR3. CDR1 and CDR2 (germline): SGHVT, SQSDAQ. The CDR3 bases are TGTGCCAGCAGCCCCCCGGCCATATATTTT. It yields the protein CASSPPAIYF. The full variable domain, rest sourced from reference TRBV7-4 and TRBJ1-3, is GAGVSQSPRYKVAKRGRDVALRCDSISGHVTLYWYRQTLGQGSEVLTYSQSDAQRDKSGRPSGRFSAERPERSVSTLKIQRTEQGDSAVYLCASSPPAIYFGEGSWLTVV.

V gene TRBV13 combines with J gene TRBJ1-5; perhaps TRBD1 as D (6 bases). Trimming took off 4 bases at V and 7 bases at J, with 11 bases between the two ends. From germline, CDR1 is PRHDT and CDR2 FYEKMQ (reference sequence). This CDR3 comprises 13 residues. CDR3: CASSYGRGQPQHF. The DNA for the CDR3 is TGTGCCAGCAGCTACGGCAGGGGCCAGCCCCAGCATTTT.

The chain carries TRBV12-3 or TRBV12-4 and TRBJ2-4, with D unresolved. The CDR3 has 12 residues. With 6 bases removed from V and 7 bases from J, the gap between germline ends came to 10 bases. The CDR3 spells CASSLTQNIQYF. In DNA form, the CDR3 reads TGTGCCAGCAGCCTTACCCAGAACATTCAGTACTTC.

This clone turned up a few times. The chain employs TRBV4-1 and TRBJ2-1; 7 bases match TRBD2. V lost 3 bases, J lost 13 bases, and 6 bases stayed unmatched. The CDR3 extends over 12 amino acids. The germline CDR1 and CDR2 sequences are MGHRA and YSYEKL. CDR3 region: CASSQDRLAQFF. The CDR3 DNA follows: TGCGCCAGCAGCCAGGATCGACTAGCCCAGTTCTTC.

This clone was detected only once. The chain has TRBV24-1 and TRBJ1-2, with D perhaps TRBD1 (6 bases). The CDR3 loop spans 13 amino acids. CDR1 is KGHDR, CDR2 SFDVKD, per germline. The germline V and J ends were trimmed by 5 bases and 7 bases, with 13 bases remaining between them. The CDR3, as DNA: TGTGCCACCAGTGTTGGGACACTTGGTGGCTACACCTTC. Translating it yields CATSVGTLGGYTF.

In DNA, the CDR3 is TGTGCCAGCAGCTTATACCTGACAGGGTTTGAGCTGTTTTTT. As protein: CASSLYLTGFELFF. The V call is TRBV7-3, the J call TRBJ2-2; 7 bases fit TRBD1. Germline CDR1 reads SGHTA; CDR2 reads FQGTGA. The CDR3 is 14 amino acids. V lost 2 bases to trimming and J lost 11 bases; unmatched junction nucleotides: 8. The whole variable domain, filled in from reference TRBV7-3 and TRBJ2-2, reads GAGVSQTPSNKVTEKGKYVELRCDPISGHTALYWYRQSLGQGPEFLIYFQGTGAADDSGLPNDRFFAVRPEGSVSTLKIQRTERGDSAVYLCASSLYLTGFELFFGEGSRLTVL.

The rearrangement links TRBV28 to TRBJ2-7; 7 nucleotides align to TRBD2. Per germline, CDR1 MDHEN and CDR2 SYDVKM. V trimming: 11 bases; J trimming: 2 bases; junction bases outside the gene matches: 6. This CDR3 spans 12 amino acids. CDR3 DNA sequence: TGTGCCTCCCGGGACTATGCCTACGAGCAGTACTTC. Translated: CASRDYAYEQYF.

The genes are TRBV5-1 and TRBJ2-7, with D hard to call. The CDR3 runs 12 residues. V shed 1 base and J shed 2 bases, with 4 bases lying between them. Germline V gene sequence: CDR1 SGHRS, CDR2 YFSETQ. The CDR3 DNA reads TGCGCCAGCAGCTTGTCTACCTACGAGCAGTACTTC. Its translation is CASSLSTYEQYF. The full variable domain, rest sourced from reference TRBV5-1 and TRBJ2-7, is KAGVTQTPRYLIKTRGQQVTLSCSPISGHRSVSWYQQTPGQGLQFLFEYFSETQRNKGNFPGRFSGRQFSNSRSEMNVSTLELGDSALYLCASSLSTYEQYFGPGTRLTVT.

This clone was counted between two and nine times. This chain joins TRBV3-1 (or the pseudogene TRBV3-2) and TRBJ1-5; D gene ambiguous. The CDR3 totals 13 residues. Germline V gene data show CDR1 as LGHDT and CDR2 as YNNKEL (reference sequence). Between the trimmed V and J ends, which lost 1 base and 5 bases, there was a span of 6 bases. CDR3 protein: CASSQGEDQPQHF. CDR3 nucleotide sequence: TGTGCCAGCAGCCAAGGGGAGGATCAGCCCCAGCATTTT.

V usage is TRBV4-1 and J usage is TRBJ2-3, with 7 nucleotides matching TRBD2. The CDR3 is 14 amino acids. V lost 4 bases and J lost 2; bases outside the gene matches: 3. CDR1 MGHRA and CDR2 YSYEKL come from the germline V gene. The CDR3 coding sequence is TGCGCCAGCAGCCCTGGACTAGTCACAGATACGCAGTATTTT. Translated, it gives CASSPGLVTDTQYF.

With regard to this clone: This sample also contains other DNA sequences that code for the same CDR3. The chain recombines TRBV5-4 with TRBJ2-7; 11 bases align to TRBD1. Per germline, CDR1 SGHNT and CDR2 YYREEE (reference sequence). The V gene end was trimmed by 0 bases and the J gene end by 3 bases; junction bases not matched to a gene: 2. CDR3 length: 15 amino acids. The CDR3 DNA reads TGTGCCAGCAGCTTGGCCGGGACAGGGGGCTACGAGCAGTACTTC. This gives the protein CASSLAGTGGYEQYF.

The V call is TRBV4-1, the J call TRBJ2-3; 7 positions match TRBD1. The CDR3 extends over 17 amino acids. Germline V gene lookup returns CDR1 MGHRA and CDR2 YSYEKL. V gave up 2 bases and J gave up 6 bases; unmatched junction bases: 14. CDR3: CASSQRITGQGDDTQYF. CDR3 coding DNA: TGCGCCAGCAGCCAAAGAATAACGGGCCAGGGGGACGATACGCAGTATTTT.

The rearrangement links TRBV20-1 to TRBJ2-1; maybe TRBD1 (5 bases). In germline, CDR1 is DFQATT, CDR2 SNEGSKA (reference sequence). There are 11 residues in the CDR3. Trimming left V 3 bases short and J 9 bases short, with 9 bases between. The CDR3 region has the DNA TGCAGTGCTAGTCCCAGGGCTGAGCAGTTCTTC. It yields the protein CSASPRAEQFF.

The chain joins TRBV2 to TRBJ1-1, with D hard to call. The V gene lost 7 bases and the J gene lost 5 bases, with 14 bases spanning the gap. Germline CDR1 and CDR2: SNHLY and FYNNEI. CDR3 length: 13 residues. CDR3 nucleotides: TGTGCCAGCACCCTTGACCCGGGGACTGAAGCTTTCTTT. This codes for CASTLDPGTEAFF. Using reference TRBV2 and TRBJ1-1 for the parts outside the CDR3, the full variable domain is EPEVTQTPSHQVTQMGQEVILRCVPISNHLYFYWYRQILGQKVEFLVSFYNNEISEKSEIFDDQFSVERPDGSNFTLKIRSTKLEDSAMYFCASTLDPGTEAFFGQGTRLTVV.

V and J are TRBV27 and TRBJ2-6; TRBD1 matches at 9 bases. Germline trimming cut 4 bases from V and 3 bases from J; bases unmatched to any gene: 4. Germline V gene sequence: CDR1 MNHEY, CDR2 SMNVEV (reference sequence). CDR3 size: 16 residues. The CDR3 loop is CASSSDRGGGANVLTF. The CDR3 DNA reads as TGTGCCAGCAGTTCGGACAGGGGTGGTGGGGCCAACGTCCTGACTTTC.

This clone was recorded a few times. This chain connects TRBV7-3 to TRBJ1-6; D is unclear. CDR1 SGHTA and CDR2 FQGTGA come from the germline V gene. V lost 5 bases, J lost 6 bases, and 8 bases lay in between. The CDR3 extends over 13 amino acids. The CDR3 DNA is TGTGCCAGCAGCCACGAGATTAATTCACCCCTCCACTTT. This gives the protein CASSHEINSPLHF.

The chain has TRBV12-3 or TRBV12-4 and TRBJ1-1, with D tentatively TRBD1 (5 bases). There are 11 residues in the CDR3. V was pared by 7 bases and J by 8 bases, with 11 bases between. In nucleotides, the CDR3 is TGTGCCAGCACCGGGAGGGGCGAAGCTTTCTTT. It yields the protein CASTGRGEAFF.

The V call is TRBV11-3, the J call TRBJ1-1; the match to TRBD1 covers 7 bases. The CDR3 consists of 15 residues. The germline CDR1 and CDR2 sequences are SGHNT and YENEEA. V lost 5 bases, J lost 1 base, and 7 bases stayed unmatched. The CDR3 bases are TGTGCCAGCAGCGAAAGACAGGGAAGGAACACTGAAGCTTTCTTT. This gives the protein CASSERQGRNTEAFF.

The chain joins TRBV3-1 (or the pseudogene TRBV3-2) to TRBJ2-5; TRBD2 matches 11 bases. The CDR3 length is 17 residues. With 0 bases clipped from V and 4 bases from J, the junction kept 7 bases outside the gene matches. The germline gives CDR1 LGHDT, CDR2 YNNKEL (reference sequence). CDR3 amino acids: CASSQDFLAGGRETQYF. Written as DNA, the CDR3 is TGTGCCAGCAGCCAAGATTTTCTAGCGGGGGGCAGAGAGACCCAGTACTTC.

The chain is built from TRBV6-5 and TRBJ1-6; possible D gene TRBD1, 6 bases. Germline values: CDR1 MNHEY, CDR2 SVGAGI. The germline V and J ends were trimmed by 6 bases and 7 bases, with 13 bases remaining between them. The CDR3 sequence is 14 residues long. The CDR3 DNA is TGTGCCAGCAGCTACGACAGGAAAAATTCACCCCTCCACTTT. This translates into CASSYDRKNSPLHF.

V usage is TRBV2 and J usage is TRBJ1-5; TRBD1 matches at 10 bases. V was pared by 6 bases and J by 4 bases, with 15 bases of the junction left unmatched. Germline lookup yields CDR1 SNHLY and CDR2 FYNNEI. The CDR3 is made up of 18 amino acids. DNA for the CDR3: TGTGCCAGCAGCCAACGACAGGGGGCGACTTTAGGGAATCAGCCCCAGCATTTT. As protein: CASSQRQGATLGNQPQHF.

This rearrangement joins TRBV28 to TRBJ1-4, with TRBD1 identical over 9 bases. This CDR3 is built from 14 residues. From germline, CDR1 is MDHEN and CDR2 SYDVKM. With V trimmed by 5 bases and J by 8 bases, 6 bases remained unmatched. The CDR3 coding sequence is TGTGCCAGCAGTCGAACAGGGGGCGTAGAAAAACTGTTTTTT. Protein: CASSRTGGVEKLFF.

As DNA, the CDR3 is TGCGCCAGCAGCGCAAAAAGGGGCCTAGCGGGGGGAAAATCCTACGAGCAGTACTTC. Residues: CASSAKRGLAGGKSYEQYF. V usage is TRBV5-1 and J usage is TRBJ2-7; 11 bases line up with TRBD2. CDR3 length: 19 residues. Germline V gene lookup returns CDR1 SGHRS and CDR2 YFSETQ. V shed 4 bases and J 1 base; nucleotides not matched to a gene: 16.

CDR3 coding DNA: TGTGCCAGCAGCTTGAACGGTTACAATCAGCCCCAGCATTTT. Residues: CASSLNGYNQPQHF. The chain employs TRBV5-8 and TRBJ1-5; D remains ambiguous. This CDR3 is built from 14 residues. The V gene's germline CDR1 is SGHTS and CDR2 YDEGEE. V lost 1 base, J lost 3 bases, and 8 bases lay in between.